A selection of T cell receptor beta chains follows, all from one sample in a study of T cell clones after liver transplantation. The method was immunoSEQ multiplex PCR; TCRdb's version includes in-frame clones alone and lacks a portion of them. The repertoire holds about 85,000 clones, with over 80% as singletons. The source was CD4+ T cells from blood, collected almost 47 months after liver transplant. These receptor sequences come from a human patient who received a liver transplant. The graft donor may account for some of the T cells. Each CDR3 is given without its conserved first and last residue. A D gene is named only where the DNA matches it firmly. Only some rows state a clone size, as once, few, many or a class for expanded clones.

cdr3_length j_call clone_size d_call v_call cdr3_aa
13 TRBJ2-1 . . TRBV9 ASSPKIALYNEQF
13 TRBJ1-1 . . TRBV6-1 ASRLGGFMNTEAF
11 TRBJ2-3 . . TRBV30 AWTPTTTDTQY
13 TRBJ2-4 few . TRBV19 ASSIRQGIKNIQY
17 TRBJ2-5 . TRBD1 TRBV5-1 ASSLPRRPDRGEGETQY
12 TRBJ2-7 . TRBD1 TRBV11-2 ASSLRSGTGEQY
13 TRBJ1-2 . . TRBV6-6 ASSYSKQGHYGYT
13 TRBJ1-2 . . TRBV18 ASSPRPGINYGYT
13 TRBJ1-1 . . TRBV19 ASSRGFRGYTEAF
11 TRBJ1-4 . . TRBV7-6 ASSPLANEKLF
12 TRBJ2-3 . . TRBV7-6 ASSLGQLTDTQY
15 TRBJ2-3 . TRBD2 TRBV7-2 ASSYWIGTSRTDTQY
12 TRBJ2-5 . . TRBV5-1 ASSLGHFEETQY
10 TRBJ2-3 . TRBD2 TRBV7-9 ASSLGLETQY
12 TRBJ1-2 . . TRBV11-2 ASSLDSVGRGYT
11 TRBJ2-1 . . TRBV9 ASSVRDYNEQF
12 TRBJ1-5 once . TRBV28 ASTLTGSWEPQH
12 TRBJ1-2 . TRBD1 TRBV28 ASSSGQGIHGYT